These 14 T cell receptor beta chains were all obtained from the same sample, sequenced in a study of identical twins. MiXCR, run by TCRdb on the 5' RACE reads, gives a single entry per CDR3 protein. The repertoire holds some 210,000 distinct CDR3 sequences, with more than 15% as singletons. These data also featured in a second study, about T cells expressing NK-cell markers.

Sequences were obtained from CD8+ T cells sorted from blood. Source of these receptors: a woman aged 18-30 years in good health.

There are many counts of this clonotype. The rearrangement uses TRBV13 and TRBJ2-1; D is possibly TRBD1 (6 bases). V shed 0 bases and J shed 1 base, with 7 bases lying between them. Germline CDR1 reads PRHDT; CDR2 reads FYEKMQ (reference sequence). The CDR3 runs 15 residues. The CDR3 protein is CASSLGQGSYNEQFF. The DNA for the CDR3 is TGTGCCAGCAGCTTAGGACAGGGATCCTACAATGAGCAGTTCTTC.

This clonotype was seen more than once but under ten times. The chain recombines TRBV7-9 with TRBJ2-7, with 7 bases fitting TRBD2. Germline lookup yields CDR1 SEHNR and CDR2 FQNEAQ (reference sequence). There are 14 residues in the CDR3. V was pared by 5 bases and J by 4 bases, with 8 bases of the junction left unmatched. The CDR3 loop reads CASSKGTTLYEQYF. The CDR3 DNA reads TGTGCCAGCAGCAAGGGGACTACACTTTACGAGCAGTACTTC. Supplemented by reference TRBV7-9 and TRBJ2-7, the full variable domain reads DTGVSQNPRHKITKRGQNVTFRCDPISEHNRLYWYRQTLGQGPEFLTYFQNEAQLEKSRLLSDRFSAERPKGSFSTLEIQRTEQGDSAMYLCASSKGTTLYEQYFGPGTRLTVT.

The chain joins TRBV11-2 to TRBJ2-7; TRBD2 is a possible D gene (5 bases). From germline, CDR1 is SGHAT and CDR2 FQNNGV. The CDR3 sequence is 15 residues long. V was trimmed by 2 bases and J by 0 bases, leaving 11 bases between them. Here the CDR3 reads CASSLLIASSYEQYF. In DNA, the CDR3 is TGTGCCAGCAGCTTATTAATAGCGTCCTCCTACGAGCAGTACTTC.

The chain employs TRBV7-2 and TRBJ2-1; D uncertain. In germline, CDR1 is SGHTA, CDR2 FQGNSA. The germline V and J ends were trimmed by 1 base and 9 bases, with 13 bases remaining between them. The CDR3 loop spans 14 amino acids. CDR3 region: CASSLVSLPPEQFF. The CDR3 DNA is TGTGCCAGCAGCTTAGTTTCCCTCCCCCCTGAGCAGTTCTTC.

This chain uses TRBV12-3 or TRBV12-4 with TRBJ1-2; a possible D gene is TRBD1 (6 bases). CDR3 length equals 12 residues. Trimming pared 8 bases from V and 6 bases from J, leaving 13 bases between. Written as DNA, the CDR3 is TGTGCCAGCGGTGCGACAGGTGATGGCTACACCTTC. As protein: CASGATGDGYTF.

This clonotype was detected a few times. Compared with germline, one end of the junction differs, possibly owing to a read error. The V call is TRBV13, the J call TRBJ2-1; the D gene could be TRBD1 or TRBD2 (6 bases each). CDR1 is PRHDT, CDR2 FYEKMQ, per germline (reference sequence). The CDR3 length is 13 residues. Here the CDR3 reads CASSLGGSKEQFF. CDR3 DNA: TGTGCCAGCAGCCTAGGGGGGTCTAAGGAGCAGTTCTTC.

This chain uses TRBV12-3 or TRBV12-4 with TRBJ1-1; TRBD1 agrees at 8 bases. The CDR3 sequence is 14 residues long. The ends lost 6 bases at V and 1 base at J; junction bases unmatched: 4. The DNA for the CDR3 is TGTGCCAGCAGCGACAGGGGAGGGAACACTGAAGCTTTCTTT. The encoded protein is CASSDRGGNTEAFF.

A few counts support this clonotype. This CDR3 is CASSSEPNYGYTF. For the CDR3, the DNA is TGTGCCAGCAGCTCGGAACCTAACTATGGCTACACCTTC. V gene TRBV7-9 combines with J gene TRBJ1-2; D gene ambiguous. CDR1 is SEHNR and CDR2 is FQNEAQ in the germline V gene (reference sequence). Trimming cost V 4 bases and J 0 bases, with 6 bases left between them. This CDR3 contains 13 residues.

The chain joins TRBV10-3 to TRBJ1-6, with D perhaps TRBD1 (6 bases). Trimming shortened V by 2 bases and J by 8 bases, and 13 bases separated the two germline ends. Germline V gene lookup returns CDR1 ENHRY and CDR2 SYGVKD. The CDR3 is made up of 15 amino acids. Here the CDR3 reads CAISEETGLDSPLHF. The CDR3, as DNA: TGTGCCATCAGTGAGGAAACAGGGCTAGATTCACCCCTCCACTTT.

This clonotype was recorded a few times. The chain uses TRBV3-1 and TRBJ1-6; 8 bases align to TRBD1. The CDR3 is 16 residues long. Germline lookup yields CDR1 LGHDT and CDR2 YNNKEL (reference sequence). J lost 13 bases, V lost 0 bases, and 11 bases had no gene match. The chain's CDR3 is CASSQDNGAGGYPLHF. The CDR3 nucleotides read TGTGCCAGCAGCCAAGACAATGGTGCAGGGGGCTACCCCCTCCACTTT. Full variable domain (rest looked up from reference TRBV3-1 and TRBJ1-6): DTAVSQTPKYLVTQMGNDKSIKCEQNLGHDTMYWYKQDSKKFLKIMFSYNNKELIINETVPNRFSPKSPDKAHLNLHINSLELGDSAVYFCASSQDNGAGGYPLHFGNGTRLTVT.

The chain combines TRBV20-1 with TRBJ2-7; 7 positions match TRBD2. The V gene's germline CDR1 is DFQATT and CDR2 SNEGSKA (reference sequence). This CDR3 has 11 residues. DNA of the CDR3: TGCAGCCCGACTAGCCAGTTAGAGCAGTACTTC. Encoded protein: CSPTSQLEQYF.

The V and J genes are TRBV6-2 or TRBV6-3 and TRBJ2-2; D remains unclear. The CDR3 is 11 residues long. The V end lost 9 bases, the J end lost 4 bases, and 6 bases lay between the germline ends. Per the germline V gene, CDR1 is MNHEY and CDR2 is SVGEGT. CDR3 protein: CASAITGELFF. The DNA for the CDR3 is TGTGCCAGTGCTATCACCGGGGAGCTGTTTTTT.

This rearrangement joins TRBV20-1 to TRBJ2-1; the D is unclear. This CDR3 spans 13 amino acids. Germline CDR1 reads DFQATT; CDR2 reads SNEGSKA (reference sequence). Trimming took 6 bases from V and 5 from J, leaving 14 bases between them. CDR3 sequence: CSAPAPEDNEQFF. In DNA, the CDR3 is TGCAGTGCCCCGGCCCCAGAGGACAATGAGCAGTTCTTC.

The CDR3 reads CASSNQSSWTTDTQYF. The CDR3 region has the DNA TGTGCCTCCAGCAATCAAAGCTCCTGGACGACAGATACGCAGTATTTT. The rearrangement links TRBV3-1 to TRBJ2-3; unclear D gene. Trimming took off 11 bases at V and 3 bases at J, with 24 bases between the two ends. Germline V gene sequence: CDR1 LGHDT, CDR2 YNNKEL (reference sequence). The CDR3 spans 16 residues.